This T cell receptor (beta chain) is drawn from a study of blood T cell repertoires in COVID-19. About the study: Researchers got acute and convalescent COVID-19 samples from the United States, Italy and Spain. Sample material is recorded as cDNA or gDNA derived from T cells, B-cell-depleted T cells, or PBMCs.

Per the study methods: The assay estimated nucleated cells by amplifying reference gene primers. Profiling relied on immunoSEQ multiplex PCR, and the TCRdb table lists in-frame clones only, not all of them. V, J and clone size are those of that table, while D and trimming were read from the DNA. The table shows about 73,000 clones, with 82% occurring only once. Germline CDR1 is MNHNY and CDR2 is SVGAGI (reference sequence). After removal of 7 bases from V and 10 bases from J, the junction contained 7 bases not matched to a gene. The CDR3 loop spans 13 amino acids. The chain employs TRBV6-6 and TRBJ2-1, with 10 nucleotides matching TRBD2. The sample comprised peripheral blood. This clonotype was obtained from a woman in her fifties or sixties with acute or convalescent COVID-19. DNA for the CDR3: TGTGCCAGCAAAGGGGCTAGCGGGGGAGAGCAGTTCTTC. Translated, it gives CASKGASGGEQFF.